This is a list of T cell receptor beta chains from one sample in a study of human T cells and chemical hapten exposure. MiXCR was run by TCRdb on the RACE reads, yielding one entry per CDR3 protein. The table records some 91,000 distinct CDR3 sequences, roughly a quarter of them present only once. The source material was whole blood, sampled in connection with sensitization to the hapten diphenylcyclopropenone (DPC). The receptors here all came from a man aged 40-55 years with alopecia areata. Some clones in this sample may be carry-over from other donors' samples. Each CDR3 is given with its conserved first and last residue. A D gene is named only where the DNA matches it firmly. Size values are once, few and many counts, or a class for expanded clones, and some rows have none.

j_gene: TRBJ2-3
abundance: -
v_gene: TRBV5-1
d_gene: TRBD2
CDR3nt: TGCGCCAGCAGCTTGTCGGGAGGGGCAGCAGATACGCAGTATTTT
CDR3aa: CASSLSGGAADTQYF

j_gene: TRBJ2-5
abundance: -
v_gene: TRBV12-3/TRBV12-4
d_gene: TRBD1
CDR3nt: TGTGCCAGCAGTCCTACCCCTCCAGGGACAGGGGTCGAGACCCAGTACTTC
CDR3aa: CASSPTPPGTGVETQYF

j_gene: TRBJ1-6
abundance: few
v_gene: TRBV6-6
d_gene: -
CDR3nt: TGTGCCAGCACCTCCTATAATTCACCCCTCCACTTT
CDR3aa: CASTSYNSPLHF

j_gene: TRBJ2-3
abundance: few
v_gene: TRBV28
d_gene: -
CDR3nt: TGTGCCAGCAGTCCCCGGACAGAACGTCATACGCAGTATTTT
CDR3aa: CASSPRTERHTQYF

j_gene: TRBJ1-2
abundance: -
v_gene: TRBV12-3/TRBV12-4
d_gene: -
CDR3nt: TGTGCCAGCAGTTTGGGGTATGGCTACACCTTC
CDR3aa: CASSLGYGYTF

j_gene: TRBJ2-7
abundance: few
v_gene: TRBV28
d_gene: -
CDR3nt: TGTGCCAGCAGCGAAACCCGGGACCCCCCTAGGGAGCAGTACTTC
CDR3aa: CASSETRDPPREQYF

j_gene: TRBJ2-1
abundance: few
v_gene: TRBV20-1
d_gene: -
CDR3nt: TGCAGTGCTAGCGGGAGCTCCTACAATGAGCAGTTCTTC
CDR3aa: CSASGSSYNEQFF

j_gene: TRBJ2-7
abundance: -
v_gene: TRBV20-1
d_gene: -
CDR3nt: TGCAGTGCCCCTCGGACGGGAAGCTCCTACGAGCAGTACTTC
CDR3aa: CSAPRTGSSYEQYF

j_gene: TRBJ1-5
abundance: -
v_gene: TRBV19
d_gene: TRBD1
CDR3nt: TGTGCCAGTAGGCCGGGACAGGGGGCGCCGGGGCAGCCCCAGCATTTT
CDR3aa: CASRPGQGAPGQPQHF

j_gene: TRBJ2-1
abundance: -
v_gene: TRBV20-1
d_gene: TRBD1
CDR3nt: TGCAGTGCTAGAGATTTCTTAAGCCGGGACAGGGGGTGCAATGAGCAGTTCTTC
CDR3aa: CSARDFLSRDRGCNEQFF

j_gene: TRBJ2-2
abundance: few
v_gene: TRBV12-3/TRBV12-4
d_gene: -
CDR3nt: TGTGCCAGCAGTCGGGACTTAAACACCGGGGAGCTGTTTTTT
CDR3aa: CASSRDLNTGELFF

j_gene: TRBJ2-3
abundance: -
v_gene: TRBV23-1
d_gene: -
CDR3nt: TGCGCCAGCAGTCGCAGACTCGTCGCAACTCCTCATAGCACAGATACGCAGTATTTT
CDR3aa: CASSRRLVATPHSTDTQYF

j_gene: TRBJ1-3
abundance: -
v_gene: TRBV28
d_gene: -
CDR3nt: TGTGCCACCCTGACCCCGCTCCTCTCTGGAAACACCATATATTTT
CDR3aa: CATLTPLLSGNTIYF

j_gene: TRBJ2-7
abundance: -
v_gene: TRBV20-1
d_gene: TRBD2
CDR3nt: TGCAGTGCTAGGGGTGGACTAGCGGGCCTCTCCTACGAGCAGTACTTC
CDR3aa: CSARGGLAGLSYEQYF

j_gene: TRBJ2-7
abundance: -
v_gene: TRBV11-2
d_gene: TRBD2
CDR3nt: TGTGCCAGCAGCTTGGTGGGAGGGCCCGAGCAGTACTTC
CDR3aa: CASSLVGGPEQYF

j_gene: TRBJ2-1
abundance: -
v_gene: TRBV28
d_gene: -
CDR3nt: TGTGCCAGCAGTTTACGCCCTCCCAGTAACAATGAGCAGTTCTTC
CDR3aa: CASSLRPPSNNEQFF

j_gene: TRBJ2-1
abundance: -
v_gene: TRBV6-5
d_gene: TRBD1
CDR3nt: TGTGCCAGCAGTAAAACTAGGACAGGGGAGCAGTTCTTC
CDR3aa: CASSKTRTGEQFF

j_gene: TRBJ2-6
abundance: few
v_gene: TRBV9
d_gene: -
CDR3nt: TGTGCCAGCAGCGTAGACGCACTAACGGGCTCTGGGGCCAACGTCCTGACTTTC
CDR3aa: CASSVDALTGSGANVLTF